The 29 T cell receptor beta chains below were found in one sample sequenced in a study of CD8 T cells in Susac syndrome. RNA totalling roughly 0.5 to 1 ug underwent reverse transcription with random hexamers. One entry per CDR3 protein results from TCRdb running MiXCR on the immunoSEQ multiplex PCR reads. Among some 150,000 distinct CDR3 sequences listed, roughly 95% were seen once. The specimen was CD4+ T cells from PBMCs. Every receptor here comes from a human donor with Susac syndrome.

The chain is built from TRBV9 and TRBJ2-2; D gene ambiguous. Trimming left V 2 bases short and J 0 bases short, with 8 bases between. Germline CDR1 reads SGDLS; CDR2 reads YYNGEE. The CDR3 consists of 15 residues. The CDR3 here is CASSVRGSNTGELFF. In DNA form, the CDR3 reads TGTGCCAGCAGCGTCCGTGGATCGAACACCGGGGAGCTGTTTTTT.

The chain employs TRBV29-1 and TRBJ1-1; the D gene is possibly TRBD1 (5 bases). Germline CDR1 SQVTM, CDR2 ANQGSEA. The CDR3 is 13 residues long. Trimming removed 6 bases at V and 7 bases at J, with 18 bases between. The CDR3 protein is CSVLRGGEGEAFF. Here the CDR3 DNA reads TGCAGCGTCCTCCGGGGAGGGGAGGGTGAAGCTTTCTTT.

J is TRBJ1-2 and V is TRBV20-1; 8 bases fit TRBD1. Trimming took 3 bases from V and 8 from J; bases not matched to a gene: 11. The CDR3 loop spans 14 amino acids. Germline CDR1 and CDR2: DFQATT and SNEGSKA (reference sequence). The CDR3 coding sequence is TGCAGTGCTAGCAGGACAGGGTTTCCGGGAGGCTACACCTTC. Protein: CSASRTGFPGGYTF.

The rearrangement uses TRBV6-2 or TRBV6-3 and TRBJ2-2; the D is unclear. The CDR3 has 14 amino acids. Trimming pared 4 bases from V and 0 bases from J, leaving 6 bases between. CDR1 is MNHEY, CDR2 SVGEGT, per germline. The CDR3 spells CASSSWTNTGELFF. The CDR3 DNA reads TGTGCCAGCAGTTCTTGGACGAACACCGGGGAGCTGTTTTTT.

The V call is TRBV24-1, the J call TRBJ2-2; TRBD1 matches 7 bases. V shed 4 bases, J shed 7 bases, and the junction held 17 bases outside the gene matches. Germline V lookup: CDR1 KGHDR, CDR2 SFDVKD. The CDR3 loop spans 18 amino acids. This CDR3 is CATSDAASDRALHGELFF. The DNA of the CDR3 is TGTGCCACCAGTGACGCTGCGTCTGACAGGGCCCTACACGGGGAGCTGTTTTTT.

The J gene is TRBJ1-5, the V gene TRBV4-2, with 8 nucleotides matching TRBD1. The CDR3 is 15 amino acids. The V segment lost 0 bases and the J segment 7 bases; nucleotides outside the gene matches: 5. Germline-derived CDR1 and CDR2 are LGHNA and YNFKEQ. In DNA, the CDR3 is TGTGCCAGCAGCCAAGAGACAGGGGCAGGGCAGCCCCAGCATTTT. Its protein product is CASSQETGAGQPQHF.

The J gene is TRBJ2-5, the V gene TRBV10-3, with a tentative D call TRBD2 (5 bases). V lost 5 bases and J 3 bases, leaving 7 bases between the germline ends. This CDR3 spans 12 amino acids. Germline values: CDR1 ENHRY, CDR2 SYGVKD. CDR3 protein: CAISNGEETQYF. The CDR3 DNA sequence: TGTGCCATCAGTAACGGGGAAGAGACCCAGTACTTC.

The V call is TRBV11-3, the J call TRBJ2-3, with D uncertain. The CDR3 loop spans 12 amino acids. Per the germline V gene, CDR1 is SGHNT and CDR2 is YENEEA. With 5 bases removed from V and 4 bases from J, the gap between germline ends came to 7 bases. The CDR3 reads CASSQRPDTQYF. In nucleotides, the CDR3 is TGTGCCAGCAGCCAAAGGCCAGATACGCAGTATTTT. The variable domain in full, completed from reference TRBV11-3 and TRBJ2-3, reads EAGVVQSPRYKIIEKKQPVAFWCNPISGHNTLYWYLQNLGQGPELLIRYENEEAVDDSQLPKDRFSAERLKGVDSTLKIQPAELGDSAVYLCASSQRPDTQYFGPGTRLTVL.

The V call is TRBV29-1, the J call TRBJ2-7; 7 bases agree with TRBD1. The CDR3 covers 13 residues. V gave up 4 bases and J gave up 3 bases; unmatched junction bases: 6. Germline CDR1 and CDR2: SQVTM and ANQGSEA. The CDR3 DNA follows: TGCAGCGTTGGAGGGGGACAGTACTACGAGCAGTACTTC. Protein sequence: CSVGGGQYYEQYF.

This chain uses TRBV29-1 with TRBJ1-2; D ambiguous. Germline V gene lookup returns CDR1 SQVTM and CDR2 ANQGSEA. This CDR3 region has 12 residues. Trimming removed 5 bases from V and 2 bases from J, with 9 bases in between. The CDR3 is CSVLEINYGYTF. DNA of the CDR3: TGCAGCGTTCTCGAAATCAACTATGGCTACACCTTC.

V is TRBV9 and J is TRBJ2-3; 10 bases align to TRBD2. The length of the CDR3 is 14 residues. Germline loops: CDR1 SGDLS, CDR2 YYNGEE. Trimming took 6 bases from V and 2 from J; bases not matched to a gene: 3. CDR3 nucleotide sequence: TGTGCCAGCACCCTAGCGGGGGACACAGATACGCAGTATTTT. Amino acid sequence: CASTLAGDTDTQYF.

This chain links TRBV3-1 with TRBJ2-1; weak D call: TRBD2 (7 bases). Trimming pared 8 bases from V and 5 bases from J, leaving 16 bases between. Germline CDR1 is LGHDT and CDR2 is YNNKEL (reference sequence). The CDR3 spans 14 residues. CDR3 DNA sequence: TGTGCCAGCGGGCGGGGGCCCCCACACAATGAGCAGTTCTTC. As protein: CASGRGPPHNEQFF.

In its sample, this clonotype was seen once. V is TRBV7-8 and J is TRBJ1-2; no clear D. Trimming stripped 1 base from V and 2 bases from J, with 8 bases between. This CDR3 contains 14 residues. The V gene's germline CDR1 is SGHVS and CDR2 FQNEAQ. CDR3 DNA sequence: TGTGCCAGCAGCTTAGATTTCGAGAACTATGGCTACACCTTC. Its protein product is CASSLDFENYGYTF.

The chain employs TRBV21-1 and TRBJ2-5; the DNA was not used to check the table's D call, TRBD2. TRBV21-1 represents a pseudogene. The CDR3 is 16 amino acids. The CDR3 region has the DNA TGTGCCAGCAGCACACGACTAGCGGGGTTGGGAGAGACCCAGTACTTC. Its protein is CASSTRLAGLGETQYF.

The chain combines TRBV18 with TRBJ2-5, with unresolved D. The germline gives CDR1 KGHSH, CDR2 LQKENI. Trimming shortened V by 3 bases and J by 5 bases, and 19 bases separated the two germline ends. The CDR3 sequence is 16 residues long. CDR3: CASSPRTSREQETQYF. As DNA, the CDR3 is TGTGCCAGCTCACCTCGAACGTCTAGGGAACAGGAGACCCAGTACTTC.

The rearrangement uses TRBV7-2 and TRBJ2-1, with D hard to call. CDR3 size: 14 residues. The germline V gene encodes CDR1 SGHTA and CDR2 FQGNSA. V lost 5 bases, J lost 0 bases, and 8 bases lay in between. CDR3 sequence reads: CASSRVNSYNEQFF. Here the CDR3 DNA reads TGTGCCAGCAGCCGGGTGAACTCCTACAATGAGCAGTTCTTC.

The rearrangement uses TRBV4-1 and TRBJ1-4; 7 bases are shared with TRBD1. The CDR3 length is 15 residues. Germline V gene lookup returns CDR1 MGHRA and CDR2 YSYEKL. J gave up 3 bases and V 3 bases, and 4 bases lay outside the gene matches. The CDR3 reads CASSQLQGANEKLFF. In DNA, the CDR3 is TGCGCCAGCAGCCAGCTCCAGGGGGCTAATGAAAAACTGTTTTTT.

V and J are TRBV28 and TRBJ2-1; 7 bases line up with TRBD1. J lost 8 bases, V lost 3 bases, and 10 bases had no gene match. Per germline, CDR1 MDHEN and CDR2 SYDVKM. The CDR3 consists of 15 residues. The CDR3 bases are TGTGCCAGCAGTTTTGTCGACAGGGCCGTGGATGAGCAGTTCTTC. Encoded protein: CASSFVDRAVDEQFF.

V usage is TRBV29-1 and J usage is TRBJ1-2, with TRBD1 as a possible D gene (6 bases). The CDR3 consists of 14 residues. Germline CDR1 SQVTM, CDR2 ANQGSEA. The V end lost 2 bases, the J end lost 2 bases, and 12 bases lay between the germline ends. CDR3 nucleotides: TGCAGCGTTGAAAGGTCGACAGGCAACTATGGCTACACCTTC. It yields the protein CSVERSTGNYGYTF.

The rearrangement links TRBV6-1 to TRBJ2-5; TRBD2 is a possible D gene (7 bases). Germline V CDR1 and CDR2: MNHNS, SASEGT. Trimming took 8 bases from V and 3 from J, leaving 13 bases between them. This CDR3 spans 13 amino acids. The CDR3 DNA reads TGTGCCAGCCGATCGGGGGGCAAAGAGACCCAGTACTTC. Residues: CASRSGGKETQYF.

This chain connects TRBV12-3 or TRBV12-4 to TRBJ1-1; the match to TRBD1 covers 7 bases. V lost 5 bases to trimming and J lost 10 bases; unmatched junction nucleotides: 4. This CDR3 comprises 11 residues. Written as DNA, the CDR3 is TGTGCCAGCAGTCCAGGGGGGGGAGCTTTCTTT. This codes for CASSPGGGAFF.

The chain uses TRBV7-9 and TRBJ1-2; D is perhaps TRBD1 (6 bases). This CDR3 spans 14 amino acids. Germline V CDR1 and CDR2: SEHNR, FQNEAQ (reference sequence). V lost 4 bases and J lost 2, with 11 bases in between. CDR3 bases: TGTGCCAGCAGCTCCTTTGACAGGAACTATGGCTACACCTTC. It yields the protein CASSSFDRNYGYTF.

The chain employs TRBV10-3 and TRBJ2-7; possibly TRBD1 for D (6 bases). The CDR3 sequence is 12 residues long. V lost 8 bases and J lost 6, with 14 bases in between. Germline CDR1 reads ENHRY; CDR2 reads SYGVKD. The CDR3 here is CAIGVQGIEQYF. The CDR3 DNA follows: TGTGCCATCGGAGTACAGGGAATCGAGCAGTACTTC.

The chain couples TRBV27 to TRBJ1-6; D might be TRBD1 (5 bases). V lost 6 bases and J 7 bases, leaving 16 bases between the germline ends. The CDR3 contains 15 residues. Germline loops: CDR1 MNHEY, CDR2 SMNVEV (reference sequence). The CDR3 nucleotides are TGTGCCAGCAGGGGGGATCAAACGGGGAATTCACCCCTCCACTTT. Translated, it gives CASRGDQTGNSPLHF.

Here the CDR3 DNA reads TGCAGCGTTGAACCGGGACAGGGGGCCTACGAGCAGTACTTC. This codes for CSVEPGQGAYEQYF. This sequence joins TRBV29-1 and TRBJ2-7, with TRBD1 matching 11 bases. The CDR3 consists of 14 residues. Germline assignment: CDR1 SQVTM and CDR2 ANQGSEA. Germline trimming cut 2 bases from V and 2 bases from J; bases unmatched to any gene: 2.

The chain combines TRBV20-1 with TRBJ1-4; tentative D call: TRBD1 (6 bases). The germline V gene encodes CDR1 DFQATT and CDR2 SNEGSKA (reference sequence). V shed 2 bases and J shed 6 bases, with 13 bases lying between them. CDR3 length equals 14 residues. The CDR3: CSARIWGADEKLFF. The CDR3 nucleotides read TGCAGTGCTAGAATATGGGGGGCGGATGAAAAACTGTTTTTT.

The chain uses TRBV25-1 and TRBJ2-1; TRBD1 matches at 12 bases. V was clipped by 1 base and J by 8 bases; unmatched bases: 9. CDR1 and CDR2 (germline): MGHDK, SYGVNS. CDR3 length: 17 amino acids. This CDR3 reads CASSESTGTGGKYEQFF. The CDR3 region has the DNA TGTGCCAGCAGTGAATCTACCGGGACAGGGGGCAAGTATGAGCAGTTCTTC.

The chain uses TRBV18 and TRBJ1-5, with TRBD1 matching 10 bases. V shed 6 bases, J shed 3 bases, and the junction held 2 bases outside the gene matches. The CDR3 has 14 residues. In germline, CDR1 is KGHSH, CDR2 LQKENI. CDR3 residues: CASSTGGYNQPQHF. The CDR3 bases are TGTGCCAGCTCGACAGGGGGCTACAATCAGCCCCAGCATTTT.

The chain joins TRBV5-1 to TRBJ2-3; 7 nucleotides align to TRBD2. This CDR3 comprises 17 residues. CDR1 is SGHRS, CDR2 YFSETQ, per germline. With V trimmed by 0 bases and J by 1 base, 8 bases remained unmatched. CDR3: CASSLDLWAGGTDTQYF. In DNA form, the CDR3 reads TGCGCCAGCAGCTTGGATCTGTGGGCGGGGGGCACAGATACGCAGTATTTT. Full variable domain (outside the CDR3, taken from reference TRBV5-1 and TRBJ2-3): KAGVTQTPRYLIKTRGQQVTLSCSPISGHRSVSWYQQTPGQGLQFLFEYFSETQRNKGNFPGRFSGRQFSNSRSEMNVSTLELGDSALYLCASSLDLWAGGTDTQYFGPGTRLTVL.